This T cell receptor beta chain emerged from a study of cytomegalovirus exposure and HLA in healthy donors. Germline V gene sequence: CDR1 MNHEY, CDR2 SMNVEV (reference sequence). Trimming shortened V by 0 bases and J by 0 bases, and 9 bases separated the two germline ends. The CDR3 runs to 16 residues. Study results and limitations: Some highly shared sequence variants likely arose as a pipeline artifact.

The PCR had 60 Vbeta and 13 Jbeta primers. TCRdb keeps only in-frame clones here, not all; method: immunoSEQ multiplex PCR. The sample yields approximately 300,000 clones, about four fifths seen once. Of note for this clone: Its antigen is currently unknown.

Material for sequencing was PBMCs. The V gene is TRBV27, the J gene TRBJ2-1, with TRBD2 as a possible D gene (5 bases). The sequence came from a girl aged 2 to 9 in good health and CMV-seronegative. The CDR3 reads CASSLSASPSYNEQFF. The CDR3 DNA sequence: TGTGCCAGCAGTTTATCGGCTAGCCCCTCCTACAATGAGCAGTTCTTC.